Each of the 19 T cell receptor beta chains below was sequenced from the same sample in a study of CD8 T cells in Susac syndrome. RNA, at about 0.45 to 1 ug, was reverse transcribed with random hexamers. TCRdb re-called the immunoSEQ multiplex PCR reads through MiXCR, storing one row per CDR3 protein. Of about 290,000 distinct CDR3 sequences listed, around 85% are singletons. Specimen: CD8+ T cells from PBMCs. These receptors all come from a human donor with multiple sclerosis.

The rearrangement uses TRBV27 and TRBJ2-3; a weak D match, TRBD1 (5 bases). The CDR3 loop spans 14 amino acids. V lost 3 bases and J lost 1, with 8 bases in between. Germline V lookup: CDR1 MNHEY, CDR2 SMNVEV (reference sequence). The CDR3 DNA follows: TGTGCCAGCAGTTTCGTACAGGGCACAGATACGCAGTATTTT. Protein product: CASSFVQGTDTQYF.

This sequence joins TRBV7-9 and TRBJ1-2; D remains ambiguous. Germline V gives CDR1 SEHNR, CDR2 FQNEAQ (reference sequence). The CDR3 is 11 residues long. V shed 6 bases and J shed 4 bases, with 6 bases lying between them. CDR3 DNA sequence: TGTGCCAGCAGGGGCAGCTATGGCTACACCTTC. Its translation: CASRGSYGYTF.

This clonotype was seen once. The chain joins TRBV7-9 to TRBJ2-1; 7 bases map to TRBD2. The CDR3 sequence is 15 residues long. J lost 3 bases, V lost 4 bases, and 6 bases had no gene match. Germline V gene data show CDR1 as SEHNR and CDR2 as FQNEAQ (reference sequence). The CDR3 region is CASSSLAESYNEQFF. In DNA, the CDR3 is TGTGCCAGCAGCTCCCTAGCGGAAAGCTACAATGAGCAGTTCTTC.

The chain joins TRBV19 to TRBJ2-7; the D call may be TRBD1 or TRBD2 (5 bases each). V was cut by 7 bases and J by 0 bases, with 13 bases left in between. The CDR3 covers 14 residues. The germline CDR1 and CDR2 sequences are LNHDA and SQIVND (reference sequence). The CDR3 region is CASTPGPRSYEQYF. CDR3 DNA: TGTGCCAGTACTCCGGGACCCCGCTCCTACGAGCAGTACTTC.

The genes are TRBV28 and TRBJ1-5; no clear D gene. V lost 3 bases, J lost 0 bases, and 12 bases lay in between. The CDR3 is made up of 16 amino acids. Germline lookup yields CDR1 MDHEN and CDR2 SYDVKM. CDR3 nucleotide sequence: TGTGCCAGCAGTTTCCCGGGAGATTATAGCAATCAGCCCCAGCATTTT. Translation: CASSFPGDYSNQPQHF.

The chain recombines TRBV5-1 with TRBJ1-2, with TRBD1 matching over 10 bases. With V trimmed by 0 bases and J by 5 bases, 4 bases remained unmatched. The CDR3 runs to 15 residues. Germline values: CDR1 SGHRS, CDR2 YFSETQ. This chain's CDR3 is CASSLEDRGRYGYTF. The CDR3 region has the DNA TGCGCCAGCAGCTTGGAGGACAGGGGGAGATATGGCTACACCTTC.

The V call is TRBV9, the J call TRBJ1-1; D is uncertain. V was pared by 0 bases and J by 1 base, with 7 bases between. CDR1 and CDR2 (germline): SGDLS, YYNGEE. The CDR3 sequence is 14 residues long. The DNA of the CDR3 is TGTGCCAGCAGCGTAGGGGCTGGGAACACTGAAGCTTTCTTT. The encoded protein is CASSVGAGNTEAFF. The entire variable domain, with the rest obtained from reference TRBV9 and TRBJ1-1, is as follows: DSGVTQTPKHLITATGQRVTLRCSPRSGDLSVYWYQQSLDQGLQFLIQYYNGEERAKGNILERFSAQQFPDLHSELNLSSLELGDSALYFCASSVGAGNTEAFFGQGTRLTVV.

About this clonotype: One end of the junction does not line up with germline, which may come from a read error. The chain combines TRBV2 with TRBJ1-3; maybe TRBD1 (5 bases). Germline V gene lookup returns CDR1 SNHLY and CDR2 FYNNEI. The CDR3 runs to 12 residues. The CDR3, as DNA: TGTGCCAGAGACTCCTTGGGACGGAAAAGGATTTTT. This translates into CARDSLGRKRIF.

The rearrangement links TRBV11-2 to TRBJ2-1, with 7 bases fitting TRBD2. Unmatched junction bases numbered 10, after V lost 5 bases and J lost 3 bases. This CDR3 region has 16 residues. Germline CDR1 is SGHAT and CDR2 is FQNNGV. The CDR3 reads CASSGLGWGDYNEQFF. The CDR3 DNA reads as TGTGCCAGCAGCGGACTAGGTTGGGGGGACTACAATGAGCAGTTCTTC.

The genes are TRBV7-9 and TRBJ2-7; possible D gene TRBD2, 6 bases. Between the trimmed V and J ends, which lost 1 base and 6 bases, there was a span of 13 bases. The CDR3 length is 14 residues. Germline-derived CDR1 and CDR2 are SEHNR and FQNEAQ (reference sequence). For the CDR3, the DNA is TGTGCCAGCAGCTTAGTATCTGCGGGACGCGAGCAGTACTTC. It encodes CASSLVSAGREQYF.

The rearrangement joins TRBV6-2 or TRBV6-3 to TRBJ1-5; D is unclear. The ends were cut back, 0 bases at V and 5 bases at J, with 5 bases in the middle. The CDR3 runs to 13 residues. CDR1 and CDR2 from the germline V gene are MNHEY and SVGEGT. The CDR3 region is CASSYSKHQPQHF. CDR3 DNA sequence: TGTGCCAGCAGTTACTCGAAGCATCAGCCCCAGCATTTT.

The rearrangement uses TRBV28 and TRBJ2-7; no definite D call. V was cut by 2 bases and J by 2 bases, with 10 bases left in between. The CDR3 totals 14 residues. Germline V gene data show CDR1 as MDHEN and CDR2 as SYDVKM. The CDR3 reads CASSLEPPAYEQYF. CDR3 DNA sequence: TGTGCCAGCAGTTTAGAACCCCCGGCCTACGAGCAGTACTTC.

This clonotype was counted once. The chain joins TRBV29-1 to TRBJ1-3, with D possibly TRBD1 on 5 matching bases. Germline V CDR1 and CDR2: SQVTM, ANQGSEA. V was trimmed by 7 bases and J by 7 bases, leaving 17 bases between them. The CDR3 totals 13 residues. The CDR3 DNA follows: TGCAGCGGACAGACAGAATTGGCGAACACCATATATTTT. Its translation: CSGQTELANTIYF.

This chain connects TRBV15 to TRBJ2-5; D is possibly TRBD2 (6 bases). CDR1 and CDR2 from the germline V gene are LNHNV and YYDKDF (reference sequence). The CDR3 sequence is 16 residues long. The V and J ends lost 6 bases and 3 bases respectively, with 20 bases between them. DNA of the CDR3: TGTGCCACCAGAGGGGATGGGCTAGCGCACGAAGAGACCCAGTACTTC. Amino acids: CATRGDGLAHEETQYF. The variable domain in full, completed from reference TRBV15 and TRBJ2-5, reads DAMVIQNPRYQVTQFGKPVTLSCSQTLNHNVMYWYQQKSSQAPKLLFHYYDKDFNNEADTPDNFQSRRPNTSFCFLDIRSPGLGDTAMYLCATRGDGLAHEETQYFGPGTRLLVL.

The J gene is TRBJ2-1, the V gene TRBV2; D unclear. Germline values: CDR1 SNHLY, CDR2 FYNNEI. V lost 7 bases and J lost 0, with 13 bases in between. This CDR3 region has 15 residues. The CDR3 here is CASNRWSSSYNEQFF. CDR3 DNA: TGTGCCAGCAACCGCTGGTCGAGCTCCTACAATGAGCAGTTCTTC.

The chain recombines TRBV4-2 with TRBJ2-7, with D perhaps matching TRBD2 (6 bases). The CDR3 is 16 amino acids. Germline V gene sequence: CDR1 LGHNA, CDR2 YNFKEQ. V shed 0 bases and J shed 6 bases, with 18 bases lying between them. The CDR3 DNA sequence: TGTGCCAGCAGCCAAGACGGCGGGATAGCTAGCCTCGAGCAGTACTTC. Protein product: CASSQDGGIASLEQYF.

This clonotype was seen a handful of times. This CDR3 is CASSHLKTGYEQYF. The CDR3 coding sequence is TGTGCCAGCAGCCATTTAAAGACGGGCTACGAGCAGTACTTC. This chain joins TRBV13 and TRBJ2-7; the D is unclear. Germline V gene sequence: CDR1 PRHDT, CDR2 FYEKMQ (reference sequence). The CDR3 runs to 14 residues. V was shortened by 5 bases and J by 3 bases, with 14 bases between the two germline ends. The full variable domain, completed using reference TRBV13 and TRBJ2-7, is AAGVIQSPRHLIKEKRETATLKCYPIPRHDTVYWYQQGPGQDPQFLISFYEKMQSDKGSIPDRFSAQQFSDYHSELNMSSLELGDSALYFCASSHLKTGYEQYFGPGTRLTVT.

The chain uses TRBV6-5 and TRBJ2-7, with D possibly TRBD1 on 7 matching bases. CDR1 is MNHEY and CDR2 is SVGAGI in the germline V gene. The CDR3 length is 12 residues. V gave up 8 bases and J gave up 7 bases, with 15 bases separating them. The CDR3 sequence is CASPGGGREQYF. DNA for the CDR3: TGTGCCAGCCCAGGGGGAGGAAGGGAGCAGTACTTC.

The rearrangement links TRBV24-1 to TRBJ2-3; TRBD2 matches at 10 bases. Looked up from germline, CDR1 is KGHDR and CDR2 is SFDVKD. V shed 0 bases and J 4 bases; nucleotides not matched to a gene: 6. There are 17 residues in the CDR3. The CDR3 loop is CATSDLQMLAGADTQYF. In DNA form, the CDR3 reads TGTGCCACCAGTGATTTGCAGATGCTAGCGGGAGCAGATACGCAGTATTTT.